This record looks at one T cell receptor beta chain sequence and its context. This receptor's antigen is unknown. The input lacks base qualities; no much larger clone sits a single base away. These data are taken from a study of cytomegalovirus exposure and HLA in healthy donors (dated by TCRdb to 2016 to 2017). Some background on the complete study: An earlier analysis of 587 of the donors reported about 280 Gb of sequence data and about 120 million unique TCR beta sequences obtained from roughly 170 million T cells. The study aimed to test whether signatures of past pathogen exposure could be identified by cataloging public T cell receptors. HLA typing included class I and class II loci at four-digit resolution. Rather than drawing on any new phenotypic data, the later analysis identified candidate immune exposures from TCR beta sequences and the way those sequences occurred across donors. A later genetic analysis took genome-wide SNP genotypes for about three fifths of the 666 donors and used that subset as a discovery cohort. An early release that covered around 590 HLA-typed donors contained 300 to 350 gigabases of sequencing data and tens of millions of unique TCR sequences. To predict cytomegalovirus infection status, the study brought together high-throughput TCR immunosequencing, statistical association of individual TCRs with disease status, and machine learning. Among approximately 370 genotyped donors of the cohort, an average of around 240,000 unique TCR beta nucleotide sequences was sequenced per donor, of which roughly 17% were non-productive. In addition to the first cohort of 650 to 750 subjects, a separate validation cohort of some 120 different subjects was used. Using immunosequencing, the study profiled T cell repertoires from fewer than 700 subjects and related those repertoires to cytomegalovirus serostatus. Every repertoire in the discovery cohort had been generated on one and the same sequencing platform. Donor age, sex, ethnicity and CMV serostatus were compiled alongside the repertoire data. A later analysis re-analyzed previously published TCR beta repertoires from about 730 donors and added high-resolution HLA genotyping to study TCR occurrence patterns. Of the 398 genotyped donors, 65% to 90% fell in the genetic ancestry cluster associated with self-reported Caucasian donors. Because of strong linkage in the cohort, four to six DR-DQ haplotypes were treated as single units for association and clustering. To decide whether each TCR beta V gene segment behaved as functional or pseudogenic, an earlier analysis of 587 of the donors relied on high-throughput TCR beta sequencing. Typing coverage differed by locus: A, B, C, DRB1 and DQB1 were typed in about 629-630 donors, DQA1 in about 500, DPA1 in around 610, and DPB1 in about 450.

Library generation was performed with the immunoSEQ multiplex PCR assay. For the multiplex PCR, a mixture combining 60 forward primers for TCR Vbeta segments and 13 reverse primers for TCR Jbeta segments was used. Amplification of the CDR3 region of rearranged TCR beta genes was performed with a multiplex PCR assay on genomic DNA. The Illumina HiSeq System was used to sequence the amplified TCR beta libraries as 87-base-pair reads. Turning to the authors' computational methods: A later analysis tallied roughly 78 million unique TCR beta chains across the roughly 610 repertoires, and approximately 12 million of those chains were shared by two or more donors. Raw reads were error-corrected and collapsed into unique sequences by a nearest-neighbor algorithm in which closely related sequences were merged to remove PCR and sequencing errors. V, D and J gene segments were assigned by aligning CDR3 sequences to IMGT reference sequences. For a sequence to be retained, a match of at least six nucleotides was required to both a V gene segment and a J gene segment. A rearrangement was called productive if the CDR3 had no stop codons and remained in frame with V and J, and every other rearrangement was called non-productive. Following IMGT convention, CDR3 was defined as the stretch from the second conserved V-encoded cysteine up to the conserved J-encoded phenylalanine. The earlier analysis of about 590 of the donors excluded sequences that lacked an unambiguous match to a single V gene segment. In an earlier analysis of several hundred of the donors, V segments were called functional above 56.7% productive rearrangements and were called segregating when the between-donor standard deviation exceeded 5%. A statistical classification framework was built for diagnosing cytomegalovirus status from the catalog of TCR beta chain sequences. In a later analysis, V and J genes were assigned by comparing TCR nucleotide sequences against IMGT/GENE-DB human TR gene sequences. The TCRdist pipeline was used in a later analysis to assign CDR3 sequences and most-parsimonious VDJ recombination scenarios. In a later analysis, each TCR beta chain was defined by its CDR3 amino acid sequence together with its V-gene family, and reads lacking a unique V-gene family were excluded. A later analysis removed 550 to 650 highly shared, low-generation-probability nucleotide sequences to deal with suspected cross-contamination and a sequencing artifact. For each public chain, a later analysis derived a clonal expansion index from normalized ranks of inferred template counts within each repertoire. A later analysis computed generation probabilities with a VDJ recombination model fitted to out-of-frame rearrangements, and checked the results against IGoR. A later analysis scored TCR-TCR, TCR-HLA and TCR-CMV co-occurrence with hypergeometric tests, applying a repertoire-size bias correction to TCR pairs. To estimate false discovery rates, a later analysis permuted the HLA or CMV assignments 20 times. In a later analysis, co-occurring TCRs were grouped using DBSCAN, with TCRdist sequence similarity added in when clustering inside HLA-allele-positive subsets. Repertoires with fewer than 30,000 or more than 120,000 public chains, plus five repertoires with anomalous nucleotide sharing, were excluded from co-occurrence clustering. TCRdb holds this immuneACCESS table with in-frame rearrangements only. Some clones are missing; in checked studies, unresolved V genes explain under half, and the rest has no known cause. V, J and clone size derive from that table, while D and trimming were established from the DNA sequence. The sample table holds over 120,000 clones, of which around two thirds were seen once. The ten top clones hold about 2% of the sample.

The CDR3 runs 15 amino acids, cysteine and phenylalanine included. Left in the record is the CDR3 DNA by itself, 45 bases read in frame from the first base. CDR1 is given as MNHEY and CDR2 as SVGAGI, both from the germline V gene. On the study overall, not on this receptor specifically: An association between a missense DCLRE1C variant and V-gene and J-gene trimming of TCR beta chains was found in a later genetic analysis and replicated in an independent cohort. In a later analysis, around 15,000 TCR beta sequences were associated with specific HLA alleles at a false discovery rate of 0.05. Across donors, most TCR sequences were observed very rarely, whereas some public TCRs were present in many individuals. In a later analysis, HLA-associated TCR beta chains showed more clonal expansion and lower generation probabilities than non-associated chains that were equally common. Some IMGT-functional V segments, including TRBV6-2 and TRBV6-3, could not be told apart with the 87-base-pair reads, so those segments were excluded. This cohort had only TCR beta chains sequenced, and the lack of alpha or paired-chain data limited which features could be detected. Several of the top co-occurrence clusters appeared to be linked to parvovirus B19, influenza, CMV and Epstein-Barr virus, according to a later analysis. A few of the identified cytomegalovirus-associated TCR beta chains were confirmed in vitro to be specific for cytomegalovirus antigens. A later analysis found that TCR association rates varied across HLA loci, with DRB1 alleles showing the most associated TCRs and HLA-C alleles the fewest. In both the original and validation cohorts, the classifier was reported to diagnose cytomegalovirus status with high specificity and sensitivity. The authors suggested that the approach could potentially be extended to other disease states and immunological phenotypes. The study gave a list of roughly 150 TCR beta chains associated with cytomegalovirus. A further reported finding was that TCR beta sequences accurately predicted the HLA-A and HLA-B alleles for most subjects in the first cohort. In an earlier analysis of 450 to 750 of the donors, most TCR beta V segments appeared in productive rearrangements about 87% or about 30% of the time, broadly matching IMGT annotations. In a later genetic analysis, fewer N-insertions in productive TCRs were reported among donors in an Asian-associated ancestry cluster than the 666-donor mean. A group of highly shared sequence variants was considered likely to be a technical artifact of the sequencing pipeline. Correlated functional status among segregating V segments might reflect linkage disequilibrium, but an unknown experimental factor could not be ruled out. Most CMV-associated TCR beta chains appeared to be HLA-restricted in a later analysis, and the HLA associations seemed to be driven largely by CMV exposure. HLA typing was unavailable for some donors at each locus, so association tests used only the typed subset. When HLA alleles, especially DR and DQ, strongly co-occurred, attributing TCR associations to individual alleles was difficult. The presence/absence analyses assumed that sequencing depth was roughly uniform across donors, and that assumption may not be true. Immune exposure information for the cohort was limited to CMV serostatus. Because counts were too low, under 20 rarely observed V segments, including chromosome 9 orphons, were left out of the earlier analysis of roughly 600 of the donors.

The cohort comprised around 690 healthy bone marrow donors. All cohort members were sampled while nominally healthy, although unrecorded immune exposures were likely present. The donor was CMV seropositive and was included in the group of 250 to 350 seropositive cohort members. A peripheral blood sample was provided by each donor, and peripheral blood mononuclear cells were used for TCR beta sequencing. The Qiagen DNeasy Blood Extraction Kit was used to extract genomic DNA from the blood cell samples. The sequencing input was PBMCs. This TCR came from a woman aged 55-69 years in good health and CMV-seropositive. The chain was built from TRBV6-5 and TRBJ2-5; TRBD2 fits 10 bases in the junction. The J call is doubtful: the DNA matches TRBJ2-7 better. The DNA sequence reads TGTGCCAGCAGTTACGGAGCGGGAGGGCCCTACGAGCAGTACTTC. The resulting protein is CASSYGAGGPYEQYF.